Below are 16 T cell receptor beta chains sequenced from a single sample in a study of blood T cell repertoires in COVID-19. Sequencing was performed with immunoSEQ multiplex PCR; in TCRdb, only in-frame clones are kept and a portion is missing. The repertoire includes tens of thousands of clones, roughly 83% of them detected once, and roughly 10% sits in the top ten. The sequenced sample consisted of peripheral blood. The receptors here all came from a man aged 45-65 years with COVID-19, enrolled during active disease.

This clone was counted a single time. The CDR3 nucleotides are TGCGCCAGCAGTTCTAGCGGGAGAACCGGGGAGCTGTTTTTT. It codes for CASSSSGRTGELFF. The V call is TRBV10-1, the J call TRBJ2-2; 10 nucleotides match TRBD2. The CDR3 is 14 amino acids. Germline-derived CDR1 and CDR2 are WNHNN and SYGVQD (reference sequence). J was trimmed by 5 bases and V by 5 bases; bases with no gene match: 2.

Only one count was recorded for this clone. The junction and the germline gene differ at one end; a read error may be behind it. V and J are TRBV7-7 and TRBJ2-1; D unresolved. The length of the CDR3 is 13 residues. Germline V gene data show CDR1 as SSHAT and CDR2 as FNYEAQ (reference sequence). The CDR3 is CASSLATGNEQFF. The CDR3 DNA reads as TGTGCTAGCAGCTTAGCAACGGGCAATGAGCAGTTCTTC.

This sequence joins TRBV29-1 and TRBJ2-3; 9 positions match TRBD2. The germline V gene has CDR1 SQVTM and CDR2 ANQGSEA. This CDR3 spans 14 amino acids. With V trimmed by 2 bases and J by 6 bases, 6 bases remained unmatched. CDR3 amino acids: CSVESSGDIDTQYF. In DNA form, the CDR3 reads TGCAGCGTTGAATCTAGCGGGGACATTGATACGCAGTATTTT.

This rearrangement joins TRBV30 to TRBJ2-5; weak D call: TRBD2 (6 bases). The CDR3 is 15 residues long. V lost 0 bases and J lost 5, with 16 bases in between. The germline gives CDR1 GTSNPN, CDR2 SVGIG (reference sequence). CDR3 nucleotides: TGTGCCTGGAGTGTACTAGCAACTCATCTGGAGACCCAGTACTTC. Translated, it gives CAWSVLATHLETQYF. The full variable domain, rest sourced from reference TRBV30 and TRBJ2-5, is SQTIHQWPATLVQPVGSPLSLECTVEGTSNPNLYWYRQAAGRGLQLLFYSVGIGQISSEVPQNLSASRPQDRQFILSSKKLLLSDSGFYLCAWSVLATHLETQYFGPGTRLLVL.

The rearrangement joins TRBV10-3 to TRBJ2-3; a weak D match, TRBD2 (5 bases). Germline CDR1 is ENHRY and CDR2 is SYGVKD. The germline V and J ends were trimmed by 6 bases and 3 bases, with 19 bases remaining between them. The length of the CDR3 is 16 residues. CDR3 nucleotide sequence: TGTGCCATCAGGTCGGCTAGCTCCCTCGAAACAGATACGCAGTATTTT. Protein product: CAIRSASSLETDTQYF.

The V gene is TRBV20-1, the J gene TRBJ1-1; TRBD1 is a possible D gene (5 bases). Germline V CDR1 and CDR2: DFQATT, SNEGSKA (reference sequence). The V and J ends lost 3 bases and 4 bases respectively, with 9 bases between them. There are 12 residues in the CDR3. The CDR3 bases are TGCAGTGCTAGTGGGGGGGGCACTGAAGCTTTCTTT. Amino acid sequence: CSASGGGTEAFF.

The chain links TRBV6-1 to TRBJ1-4, with TRBD1 as a possible D gene (5 bases). The germline gives CDR1 MNHNS, CDR2 SASEGT. The CDR3 is 16 amino acids. Trimming left V 1 base short and J 6 bases short, with 15 bases between. CDR3 sequence reads: CASSEVPGPGDEKLFF. The CDR3 bases are TGTGCCAGCAGTGAAGTACCGGGACCGGGAGATGAAAAACTGTTTTTT.

The chain combines TRBV6-6 with TRBJ1-1; TRBD1 is a possible D gene (5 bases). The CDR3 has 14 residues. Germline V gives CDR1 MNHNY, CDR2 SVGAGI (reference sequence). V dropped 7 bases and J dropped 1 base, with 13 bases sitting between them. The DNA of the CDR3 is TGTGCCAGCACCGGGGGTAGTAGGAACACTGAAGCTTTCTTT. Residues: CASTGGSRNTEAFF.

The V and J genes are TRBV7-2 and TRBJ2-3, with D possibly matching TRBD1 (6 bases). This CDR3 is 15 amino acids long. The germline CDR1 and CDR2 sequences are SGHTA and FQGNSA. Trimming cost V 2 bases and J 9 bases, with 18 bases left between them. The CDR3: CASSLKEGVPLTQYF. In DNA, the CDR3 is TGTGCCAGCAGCTTAAAAGAGGGGGTACCATTGACGCAGTATTTT.

The chain combines TRBV19 with TRBJ2-1, with a tentative D call TRBD1 (6 bases). CDR1 LNHDA and CDR2 SQIVND come from the germline V gene (reference sequence). The CDR3 runs 16 residues. V lost 3 bases and J lost 5, with 17 bases in between. CDR3 protein: CASSMLTRGFNNEQFF. DNA for the CDR3: TGTGCCAGTAGTATGCTCACTAGGGGGTTTAACAATGAGCAGTTCTTC.

The rearrangement uses TRBV18 and TRBJ1-4; 8 bases are shared with TRBD1. Germline V gene lookup returns CDR1 KGHSH and CDR2 LQKENI. The CDR3 totals 14 residues. After removal of 6 bases from V and 6 bases from J, the junction contained 6 bases not matched to a gene. This CDR3 is CASSQGAGDEKLFF. The CDR3 nucleotides are TGTGCCAGCTCGCAGGGGGCGGGAGATGAAAAACTGTTTTTT.

V usage is TRBV28 and J usage is TRBJ1-1; 7 bases fit TRBD1. The CDR3 has 15 amino acids. The trim removed 4 bases at V and 0 bases at J, leaving 5 bases unmatched. From germline, CDR1 is MDHEN and CDR2 SYDVKM. The CDR3 region is CASSSARGLNTEAFF. CDR3 DNA: TGTGCCAGCAGTTCAGCCAGGGGGTTGAACACTGAAGCTTTCTTT.

The V gene is TRBV30, the J gene TRBJ1-5; D is unclear. Deletions cut 4 bases from V and 0 bases from J, with 13 bases between. In germline, CDR1 is GTSNPN, CDR2 SVGIG (reference sequence). The CDR3 totals 15 residues. Here the CDR3 reads CAWIARTYSNQPQHF. CDR3 coding DNA: TGTGCCTGGATAGCCCGGACTTATAGCAATCAGCCCCAGCATTTT.

The chain uses TRBV28 and TRBJ2-6; no reliable D call. The CDR3 runs to 15 residues. The V end lost 3 bases, the J end lost 0 bases, and 6 bases lay between the germline ends. Germline CDR1 reads MDHEN; CDR2 reads SYDVKM. Written as DNA, the CDR3 is TGTGCCAGCAGTTTGACTCACTCTGGGGCCAACGTCCTGACTTTC. This gives the protein CASSLTHSGANVLTF.

This clone was counted between two and nine times. The chain links TRBV27 to TRBJ2-2; the D gene is possibly TRBD2 (6 bases). There are 13 residues in the CDR3. Per germline, CDR1 MNHEY and CDR2 SMNVEV (reference sequence). Trimming removed 7 bases from V and 6 bases from J, with 12 bases in between. DNA of the CDR3: TGTGCCAGCACCCTTGGGGGGTCCGGGGAGCTGTTTTTT. It specifies CASTLGGSGELFF.

The chain uses TRBV28 and TRBJ2-7; D possibly corresponds to TRBD2 (6 bases). The CDR3 is made up of 15 amino acids. Germline V lookup: CDR1 MDHEN, CDR2 SYDVKM. The V end lost 2 bases, the J end lost 1 base, and 12 bases lay between the germline ends. This chain's CDR3 is CASSLGGLLSYEQYF. In nucleotides, the CDR3 is TGTGCCAGCAGTTTAGGGGGGTTGTTATCCTACGAGCAGTACTTC.